This T cell receptor beta chain was profiled in a study of T cells in Graves' hyperthyroidism and ophthalmopathy. The study included ophthalmopathy patients with Clinical Activity Score at least 3, NOSPECS grade at least 4 and duration under 3 months. PBMCs came from less than 11 ml fresh peripheral blood. Using RNA transcripts as the source, TCR beta CDR3 regions were amplified. First-round RT-PCR with HTBI primers amplified the TCR CDR3 region. TCRdb re-called the multiplex PCR reads with MiXCR, one entry per CDR3 protein. The table shows fewer than 650,000 distinct CDR3 sequences, with 13% to 15% occurring only once. Germline V gene sequence: CDR1 SNHLY, CDR2 FYNNEI. V was clipped by 4 bases and J by 0 bases; unmatched bases: 0. The CDR3 spans 15 residues. General observations from the study: Blood held most thyroid clonotypes expanded above 0.001 frequency.

About this clonotype: Its target is not known.

This receptor was taken from a woman younger than 35 with Graves' ophthalmopathy. What was sequenced was blood. J is TRBJ2-6 and V is TRBV2; 7 bases are a match to TRBD2. CDR3 sequence (DNA): TGTGCCAGCAGTGCGGGGGGCTCTGGGGCCAACGTCCTGACTTTC. Translating it yields CASSAGGSGANVLTF.